This T cell receptor (beta chain) stems from a study of T cells after posttransplantation cyclophosphamide. Study-level findings and limits: Recipient CMV seropositivity and CMV reactivation strongly tracked TRB clonality. Blood and skin or GI T cell repertoires showed limited TRB overlap. Donor-recipient repertoire similarity was low at 1-2 months, rising over year one.

This clone was detected ten times or more. Its antigen is undetermined. Sequenced by immunoSEQ multiplex PCR; TCRdb stores in-frame clones only, minus some. The sample lists approximately 15,000 clones, none appearing once, the ten largest making up under 30%. CDR1 is SEHNR, CDR2 FQNEAQ, per germline (reference sequence). The CDR3 runs to 14 residues. V lost 0 bases and J lost 3, with 6 bases in between. Cyclophosphamide on days +3 and +4 followed busulfan-fludarabine conditioning and a marrow graft. The chain uses TRBV7-9 and TRBJ1-5; D gene uncertain. This specimen was PBMCs, taken 1,000 to 1,200 days after allogeneic stem cell transplant with posttransplant cyclophosphamide. The receptor was isolated from a female patient in her 40s who received an allogeneic stem cell transplant from a related donor, was CMV-positive, and had no GVHD. A share of the T cells may be of graft donor origin. In nucleotides, the CDR3 is TGTGCCAGCAGCTTAGCGAACAACAATCAGCCCCAGCATTTT. Amino acid sequence: CASSLANNNQPQHF.